The source of this TCR beta chain is a study of T cell responses to AZD1222 COVID-19 vaccine. Study observations and caveats: It should be noted that donors were predominantly white British and more often female, and clonal diversity was possibly underestimated.

Assay used: immunoSEQ multiplex PCR; TCRdb lists only in-frame clones, some missing. This sample has approximately 170,000 clones, with 80% to 90% found just once. The length of the CDR3 is 14 residues. V was trimmed by 7 bases and J by 4 bases, leaving 14 bases between them. Germline V CDR1 and CDR2: SNHLY, FYNNEI. Note on this clone: Its specificity is unknown.

Sample: peripheral blood, taken on day 0 of AZD1222 vaccination. This clonotype was sampled from an adult in good health. The chain links TRBV2 to TRBJ2-1; no reliable D call. The CDR3 region is CASKVRVLYNEQFF. The CDR3, as DNA: TGTGCCAGCAAGGTCCGGGTTTTATACAATGAGCAGTTCTTC.